These 29 T cell receptor beta chains were sequenced from one sample in a study of early T cells in non-severe SARS-CoV-2 infection. TCRdb reprocessed the 5' RACE reads via MiXCR and lists one record per CDR3 protein. The sample includes some 60,000 distinct CDR3 sequences, about 7.7% seen only once; the top ten take 3% to 4%. Material for sequencing was whole blood. The receptors derive from an adult who was a healthcare worker with PCR-confirmed SARS-CoV-2 infection or an uninfected control (not recorded which).

The chain has TRBV18 and TRBJ2-7; the D is unclear. This CDR3 comprises 15 residues. Trimming left V 1 base short and J 1 base short, with 11 bases between. The germline gives CDR1 KGHSH, CDR2 LQKENI. The CDR3 sequence: CASSPQATNSYEQYF. The DNA of the CDR3 is TGTGCCAGCTCACCACAGGCCACGAATTCCTACGAGCAGTACTTC.

In its sample, this clonotype was seen a few times. The chain couples TRBV6-1 to TRBJ2-3, with 9 positions matching TRBD1. Germline CDR1 MNHNS, CDR2 SASEGT. The CDR3 runs 15 residues. Trimming removed 5 bases from V and 4 bases from J; junction bases left unmatched: 7. The CDR3 is CASSPLGQGPDTQYF. DNA for the CDR3: TGTGCCAGCAGTCCGCTGGGACAGGGTCCAGATACGCAGTATTTT.

This clonotype was found many times. The chain combines TRBV5-1 with TRBJ2-1; D tentatively reads TRBD1 or TRBD2 (5 bases each). With 4 bases removed from V and 8 bases from J, the gap between germline ends came to 13 bases. This CDR3 has 13 residues. Germline lookup yields CDR1 SGHRS and CDR2 YFSETQ. DNA for the CDR3: TGCGCCAGCAGCCGTGGGACCCTGGATGAGCAGTTCTTC. This encodes CASSRGTLDEQFF.

This clonotype was seen a handful of times. The V call is TRBV28, the J call TRBJ2-7, with 7 bases matching TRBD2. The ends lost 6 bases at V and 4 bases at J; junction bases unmatched: 9. The CDR3 has 14 amino acids. The germline V gene encodes CDR1 MDHEN and CDR2 SYDVKM. The CDR3 protein is CASRLPGGGYEQYF. Here the CDR3 DNA reads TGTGCCAGCAGACTGCCGGGGGGAGGGTACGAGCAGTACTTC.

This clonotype was observed a handful of times. V and J are TRBV20-1 and TRBJ2-3; 9 bases are shared with TRBD1. In germline, CDR1 is DFQATT, CDR2 SNEGSKA (reference sequence). The CDR3 extends over 14 amino acids. Unmatched junction bases numbered 6, after V lost 6 bases and J lost 2 bases. The CDR3 nucleotides are TGCAGTGCCCTAACAGGGGGCAACACAGATACGCAGTATTTT. It codes for CSALTGGNTDTQYF.

This clonotype occurred a few times. The CDR3 sequence: CASSDRTNYGYTF. The CDR3 region has the DNA TGTGCCAGCAGCGACAGGACCAACTATGGCTACACCTTC. This chain connects TRBV6-6 to TRBJ1-2, with TRBD1 as a possible D gene (6 bases). Trimming stripped 6 bases from V and 2 bases from J, with 10 bases between. Germline V gene lookup returns CDR1 MNHNY and CDR2 SVGAGI (reference sequence). The CDR3 consists of 13 residues.

This clonotype was counted ten times or more. The CDR3: CASSAAFYEQFF. The CDR3 coding sequence is TGTGCCAGCAGCGCCGCATTCTATGAGCAGTTCTTC. This chain uses TRBV9 with TRBJ2-1; D is ambiguous. The CDR3 is made up of 12 amino acids. Germline assignment: CDR1 SGDLS and CDR2 YYNGEE. Trimming pared 3 bases from V and 8 bases from J, leaving 9 bases between.

This clonotype has only a few counts. This chain joins TRBV7-2 and TRBJ2-5; no reliable D call. Germline CDR1 SGHTA, CDR2 FQGNSA. This CDR3 contains 16 residues. V dropped 2 bases and J dropped 1 base, with 14 bases sitting between them. DNA of the CDR3: TGTGCCAGCAGCTTAAGCCCTACCGGATTCCAAGAGACCCAGTACTTC. Its protein product is CASSLSPTGFQETQYF.

V and J are TRBV28 and TRBJ1-6; 8 bases map to TRBD1. The V segment lost 8 bases and the J segment 4 bases; nucleotides outside the gene matches: 4. Germline CDR1 and CDR2: MDHEN and SYDVKM. CDR3 length: 14 residues. Here the CDR3 reads CASVRTGYNSPLHF. The CDR3 DNA sequence: TGTGCCAGCGTCCGGACAGGGTATAATTCACCCCTCCACTTT.

This clonotype turned up a few times. The genes are TRBV7-9 and TRBJ1-1; 10 bases are shared with TRBD1. Germline V gives CDR1 SEHNR, CDR2 FQNEAQ (reference sequence). CDR3 length: 15 amino acids. Trimming took 5 bases from V and 4 from J; bases not matched to a gene: 7. The CDR3 protein is CASSPRQGASTEAFF. In DNA, the CDR3 is TGTGCCAGCAGCCCTCGACAGGGGGCTAGCACTGAAGCTTTCTTT.

This chain uses TRBV20-1 with TRBJ2-1; TRBD2 agrees at 8 bases. Germline V lookup: CDR1 DFQATT, CDR2 SNEGSKA (reference sequence). The CDR3 runs 14 residues. The ends lost 5 bases at V and 5 bases at J; junction bases unmatched: 8. The CDR3: CSALSGEGDNEQFF. In nucleotides, the CDR3 is TGCAGTGCTCTTAGCGGGGAGGGGGACAATGAGCAGTTCTTC.

The table lists this clonotype with many counts. The chain employs TRBV4-1 and TRBJ2-5; D possibly matches TRBD1 or TRBD2 (7 bases each). V was pared by 4 bases and J by 2 bases, with 11 bases between. The germline V gene has CDR1 MGHRA and CDR2 YSYEKL. The CDR3 totals 14 residues. The CDR3 nucleotides read TGCGCCAGCAGCCCAGCGGGACAGCAAGAGACCCAGTACTTC. It translates to CASSPAGQQETQYF.

This clonotype was counted ten times or more. The chain employs TRBV7-2 and TRBJ2-7; D unresolved. Trimming took 2 bases from V and 2 from J, leaving 7 bases between them. Germline CDR1 is SGHTA and CDR2 is FQGNSA. This CDR3 comprises 13 residues. CDR3 sequence reads: CASSLRAAYEQYF. CDR3 DNA: TGTGCCAGCAGCTTACGGGCCGCCTACGAGCAGTACTTC.

This clonotype showed up many times. The chain uses TRBV28 and TRBJ2-1; D is undetermined. The CDR3 totals 16 residues. Germline values: CDR1 MDHEN, CDR2 SYDVKM. V lost 5 bases to trimming and J lost 0 bases, with 14 bases between them. The CDR3 reads CASSPPGPSSYNEQFF. DNA of the CDR3: TGTGCCAGCAGTCCCCCTGGACCGAGCTCCTACAATGAGCAGTTCTTC. The full variable domain, completed using reference TRBV28 and TRBJ2-1, is DVKVTQSSRYLVKRTGEKVFLECVQDMDHENMFWYRQDPGLGLRLIYFSYDVKMKEKGDIPEGYSVSREKKERFSLILESASTNQTSMYLCASSPPGPSSYNEQFFGPGTRLTVL.

This clonotype was observed many times. The genes are TRBV5-1 and TRBJ2-2, with 9 bases aligning to TRBD2. Germline lookup yields CDR1 SGHRS and CDR2 YFSETQ. This CDR3 is built from 15 residues. The junction had 2 bases not matched to a gene; V was cut back by 0 bases and J by 5 bases. CDR3 nucleotide sequence: TGCGCCAGCAGCTTGGAAGCGGGAGGAACCGGGGAGCTGTTTTTT. Encoded protein: CASSLEAGGTGELFF.

This clonotype showed up many times. The rearrangement joins TRBV30 to TRBJ2-1; maybe TRBD2 (6 bases). Germline V gives CDR1 GTSNPN, CDR2 SVGIG (reference sequence). V lost 0 bases and J lost 0, with 12 bases in between. This CDR3 region has 16 residues. The CDR3 coding sequence is TGTGCCTGGAGTGTACGGTTGCGGGGCTCCTACAATGAGCAGTTCTTC. Its translation is CAWSVRLRGSYNEQFF.

This clonotype was observed at least ten times. The genes are TRBV12-3 or TRBV12-4 and TRBJ1-1; TRBD1 might be the D (5 bases). This CDR3 is 14 amino acids long. Trimming removed 3 bases at V and 1 base at J, with 9 bases between. The CDR3 protein is CASSLGQANTEAFF. The CDR3 nucleotides are TGTGCCAGCAGTTTGGGGCAGGCGAACACTGAAGCTTTCTTT.

This clonotype was counted ten times or more. This chain uses TRBV29-1 with TRBJ1-3; TRBD1 is a possible D gene (6 bases). Germline loops: CDR1 SQVTM, CDR2 ANQGSEA. The CDR3 runs to 12 residues. Trimming cost V 4 bases and J 4 bases, with 8 bases left between them. CDR3 region: CSVAGDGNTIYF. The CDR3 DNA reads TGCAGCGTTGCAGGGGACGGAAACACCATATATTTT. Full variable domain (rest looked up from reference TRBV29-1 and TRBJ1-3): SAVISQKPSRDICQRGTSLTIQCQVDSQVTMMFWYRQQPGQSLTLIATANQGSEATYESGFVIDKFPISRPNLTFSTLTVSNMSPEDSSIYLCSVAGDGNTIYFGEGSWLTVV.

V usage is TRBV27 and J usage is TRBJ1-5; no clear D gene. V dropped 2 bases and J dropped 6 bases, with 20 bases sitting between them. The CDR3 spans 17 residues. Germline-derived CDR1 and CDR2 are MNHEY and SMNVEV (reference sequence). DNA for the CDR3: TGTGCCAGCAGTTTAATACGGACGGCGGGAGTGCGTCAGCCCCAGCATTTT. As protein: CASSLIRTAGVRQPQHF.

This clonotype was seen repeatedly, ten times or more. The chain is built from TRBV28 and TRBJ1-2; possible D gene TRBD1, 5 bases. CDR1 is MDHEN and CDR2 is SYDVKM in the germline V gene. Trimming shortened V by 3 bases and J by 7 bases, and 12 bases separated the two germline ends. This CDR3 spans 13 amino acids. CDR3 sequence: CASSLNRQGGYTF. The CDR3 region has the DNA TGTGCCAGCAGTTTGAACAGGCAAGGTGGCTACACCTTC.

This clonotype was seen repeatedly, ten times or more. The CDR3 loop reads CASSYGPQETQYF. The CDR3 DNA is TGTGCCAGCAGCTACGGGCCCCAAGAGACCCAGTACTTC. The chain is built from TRBV7-6 and TRBJ2-5; D unresolved. Trimming took off 4 bases at V and 1 base at J, with 7 bases between the two ends. The CDR3 has 13 residues. Germline-derived CDR1 and CDR2 are SGHVS and FNYEAQ.

This clonotype was observed at least ten times. The J gene is TRBJ1-1, the V gene TRBV2; D gene unclear. Trimming stripped 6 bases from V and 2 bases from J, with 16 bases between. The CDR3 consists of 15 residues. CDR1 SNHLY and CDR2 FYNNEI come from the germline V gene. CDR3 bases: TGTGCCAGCAGCGCGACTCGCCGGGGTAACACTGAAGCTTTCTTT. Its protein is CASSATRRGNTEAFF.

This clonotype was detected ten times or more. V and J are TRBV27 and TRBJ2-2; 7 nucleotides align to TRBD2. Germline V gene lookup returns CDR1 MNHEY and CDR2 SMNVEV (reference sequence). Unmatched junction bases numbered 5, after V lost 5 bases and J lost 5 bases. The CDR3 length is 14 residues. CDR3 protein: CASSQTSRTGELFF. In DNA, the CDR3 is TGTGCCAGCAGTCAGACTAGCCGAACCGGGGAGCTGTTTTTT.

The J gene is TRBJ1-5, the V gene TRBV12-3 or TRBV12-4; 9 bases are a match to TRBD1. The V gene end was trimmed by 6 bases and the J gene end by 2 bases; junction bases not matched to a gene: 2. The CDR3 runs 14 residues. The CDR3 region has the DNA TGTGCCAGCAGCCGGGACAGGGGCAATCAGCCCCAGCATTTT. The encoded protein is CASSRDRGNQPQHF.

This clonotype has at least ten counts. The J gene is TRBJ2-7, the V gene TRBV6-2 or TRBV6-3; no definite D call. V was shortened by 2 bases and J by 7 bases, with 15 bases between the two germline ends. Germline V gives CDR1 MNHEY, CDR2 SVGEGT. This CDR3 spans 14 amino acids. CDR3 nucleotides: TGTGCCAGCAGTTACCCGACTCGGTCGCCAGAGCAGTACTTC. This sequence encodes CASSYPTRSPEQYF.

This clonotype was seen many times. The chain recombines TRBV25-1 with TRBJ2-5; perhaps D is TRBD1 or TRBD2 (5 bases each). Germline V gene data show CDR1 as MGHDK and CDR2 as SYGVNS. The V end was cut by 2 bases, the J end by 8 bases, with 12 bases between. This CDR3 has 13 amino acids. CDR3 DNA sequence: TGTGCCAGCAGTGAAGGGACCTGGGACACCCAGTACTTC. Amino acid sequence: CASSEGTWDTQYF.

V is TRBV29-1 and J is TRBJ2-6; D uncertain. Trimming took 4 bases from V and 0 from J, leaving 7 bases between them. Germline CDR1 and CDR2: SQVTM and ANQGSEA. The length of the CDR3 is 14 residues. In DNA, the CDR3 is TGCAGCGTTGGGGCAGACTCTGGGGCCAACGTCCTGACTTTC. Translated, it gives CSVGADSGANVLTF.

The chain carries TRBV2 and TRBJ2-2; weak D call: TRBD1 (5 bases). Germline V lookup: CDR1 SNHLY, CDR2 FYNNEI. V was shortened by 8 bases and J by 4 bases, with 17 bases between the two germline ends. The CDR3 is 15 residues long. CDR3 protein: CASLMGRRGTGELFF. CDR3 DNA: TGTGCCAGCCTCATGGGGCGACGCGGCACCGGGGAGCTGTTTTTT.

This clonotype was picked up many times. The chain uses TRBV3-1 and TRBJ1-6; 9 positions agree with TRBD1. With V trimmed by 4 bases and J by 8 bases, 9 bases remained unmatched. The germline V gene has CDR1 LGHDT and CDR2 YNNKEL (reference sequence). This CDR3 contains 16 residues. The CDR3 loop is CASSLSQTGGYSPLHF. For the CDR3, the DNA is TGTGCCAGCAGCCTAAGCCAGACAGGGGGATATTCACCCCTCCACTTT.